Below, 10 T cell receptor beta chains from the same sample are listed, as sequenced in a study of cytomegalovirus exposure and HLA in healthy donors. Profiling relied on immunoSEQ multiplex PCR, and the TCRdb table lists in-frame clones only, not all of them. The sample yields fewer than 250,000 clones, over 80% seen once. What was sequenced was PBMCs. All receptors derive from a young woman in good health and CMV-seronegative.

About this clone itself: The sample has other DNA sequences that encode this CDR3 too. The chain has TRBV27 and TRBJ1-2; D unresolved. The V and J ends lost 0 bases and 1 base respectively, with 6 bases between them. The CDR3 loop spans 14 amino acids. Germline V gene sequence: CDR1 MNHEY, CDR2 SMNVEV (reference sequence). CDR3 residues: CASSLSGSNYGYTF. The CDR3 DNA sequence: TGTGCCAGCAGTTTATCAGGGAGTAACTATGGCTACACCTTC.

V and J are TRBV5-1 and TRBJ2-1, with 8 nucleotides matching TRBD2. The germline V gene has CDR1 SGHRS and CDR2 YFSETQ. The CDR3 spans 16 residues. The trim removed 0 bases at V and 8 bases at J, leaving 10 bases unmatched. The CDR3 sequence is CASSLALDGRVDEQFF. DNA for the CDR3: TGCGCCAGCAGCTTGGCTCTGGACGGGAGGGTCGATGAGCAGTTCTTC.

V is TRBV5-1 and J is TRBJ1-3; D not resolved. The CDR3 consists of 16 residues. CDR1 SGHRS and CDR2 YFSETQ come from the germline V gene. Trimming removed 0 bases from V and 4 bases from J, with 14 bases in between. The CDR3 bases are TGCGCCAGCAGCTTGGCCGGCTCCAGCATGGGAAACACCATATATTTT. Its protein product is CASSLAGSSMGNTIYF.

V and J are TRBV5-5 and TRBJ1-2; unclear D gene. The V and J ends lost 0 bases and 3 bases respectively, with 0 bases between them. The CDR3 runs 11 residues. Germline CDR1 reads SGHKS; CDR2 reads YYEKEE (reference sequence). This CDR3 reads CASSLDYGYTF. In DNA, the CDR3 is TGTGCCAGCAGCTTGGACTATGGCTACACCTTC.

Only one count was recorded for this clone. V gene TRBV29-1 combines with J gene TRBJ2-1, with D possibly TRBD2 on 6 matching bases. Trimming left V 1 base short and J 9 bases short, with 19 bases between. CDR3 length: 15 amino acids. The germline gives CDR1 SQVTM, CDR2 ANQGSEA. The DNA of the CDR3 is TGCAGCGTTGAAGTCATTCGGGAGAAGGGGAGTGAGCAGTTCTTC. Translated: CSVEVIREKGSEQFF.

The CDR3 sequence: CASSLDSMSPLHF. Here the CDR3 DNA reads TGTGCCAGCAGCTTGGACAGCATGTCACCCCTCCACTTT. The rearrangement links TRBV5-6 to TRBJ1-6; D gene uncertain. V was clipped by 0 bases and J by 10 bases, with 8 bases between them. The CDR3 sequence is 13 residues long. CDR1 SGHDT and CDR2 YYEEEE come from the germline V gene.

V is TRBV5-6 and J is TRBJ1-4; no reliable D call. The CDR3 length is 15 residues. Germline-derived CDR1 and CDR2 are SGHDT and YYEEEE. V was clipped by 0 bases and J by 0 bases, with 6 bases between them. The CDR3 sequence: CASSLGLATNEKLFF. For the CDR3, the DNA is TGTGCCAGCAGCTTGGGCCTTGCAACTAATGAAAAACTGTTTTTT.

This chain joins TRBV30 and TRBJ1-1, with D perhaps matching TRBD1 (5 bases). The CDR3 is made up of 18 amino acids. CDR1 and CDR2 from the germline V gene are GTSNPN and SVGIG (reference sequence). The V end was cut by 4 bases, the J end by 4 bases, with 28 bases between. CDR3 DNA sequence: TGTGCCTGGATCCCTTCTGAGCGAGGGTGGAGGGGCAGCACTGAAGCTTTCTTT. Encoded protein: CAWIPSERGWRGSTEAFF.

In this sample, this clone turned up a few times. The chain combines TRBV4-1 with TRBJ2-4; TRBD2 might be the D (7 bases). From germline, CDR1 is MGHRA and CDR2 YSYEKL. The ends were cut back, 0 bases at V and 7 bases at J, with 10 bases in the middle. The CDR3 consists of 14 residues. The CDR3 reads CASSQEGGRNIQYF. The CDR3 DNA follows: TGCGCCAGCAGCCAAGAGGGGGGGCGGAACATTCAGTACTTC.

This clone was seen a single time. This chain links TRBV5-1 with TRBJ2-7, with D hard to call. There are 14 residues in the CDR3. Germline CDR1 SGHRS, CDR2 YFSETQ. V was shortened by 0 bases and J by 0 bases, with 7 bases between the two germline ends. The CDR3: CASSLEGSSYEQYF. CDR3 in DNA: TGCGCCAGCAGCTTGGAAGGTAGCTCCTACGAGCAGTACTTC.